The 27 T cell receptor beta chains listed next were all sequenced from one sample in a study of blood T cell repertoires in COVID-19. TCRdb's table, derived via immunoSEQ multiplex PCR, lists solely in-frame clones and lacks some. The sample contains tens of thousands of clones, 92% of which appear only once. The sequenced sample was peripheral blood. These receptors originate from an older woman with active COVID-19.

The chain's CDR3 is CASSAQTSVKYEQYF. The CDR3, as DNA: TGTGCCAGCAGCGCCCAGACTAGCGTTAAATACGAGCAGTACTTC. The chain combines TRBV5-6 with TRBJ2-7; 8 bases agree with TRBD2. V was clipped by 4 bases and J by 4 bases; unmatched bases: 10. The V gene's germline CDR1 is SGHDT and CDR2 YYEEEE. The CDR3 contains 15 residues.

V and J are TRBV2 and TRBJ1-2, with 7 bases matching TRBD1. The CDR3 is made up of 12 amino acids. In germline, CDR1 is SNHLY, CDR2 FYNNEI. With 9 bases clipped from V and 4 bases from J, the junction kept 5 bases outside the gene matches. The CDR3 here is CAREGAGYGYTF. The CDR3 bases are TGTGCCAGAGAGGGGGCCGGCTATGGCTACACCTTC.

V usage is TRBV18 and J usage is TRBJ1-2; TRBD1 might be the D (5 bases). Per the germline V gene, CDR1 is KGHSH and CDR2 is LQKENI. V was clipped by 6 bases and J by 6 bases, with 20 bases between them. The CDR3 has 15 residues. The CDR3 protein is CASSRGQGLPDGYTF. The CDR3 nucleotides are TGTGCCAGCTCTCGCGGACAAGGGCTGCCCGATGGCTACACCTTC.

The chain carries TRBV20-1 and TRBJ2-2, with 10 bases identical to TRBD2. Germline CDR1 DFQATT, CDR2 SNEGSKA (reference sequence). CDR3 length: 16 amino acids. V lost 3 bases to trimming and J lost 4 bases; unmatched junction nucleotides: 8. CDR3: CSASRSGGAGTGELFF. CDR3 nucleotide sequence: TGCAGTGCTAGTCGCAGCGGGGGGGCGGGCACCGGGGAGCTGTTTTTT.

This chain links TRBV2 with TRBJ2-7; no definite D call. The CDR3 runs to 12 residues. Germline CDR1 reads SNHLY; CDR2 reads FYNNEI. Trimming stripped 3 bases from V and 3 bases from J, with 6 bases between. This chain's CDR3 is CASSEGNYEQYF. The CDR3 DNA reads TGTGCCAGCAGTGAGGGCAACTACGAGCAGTACTTC.

Only one count was recorded for this clone. The chain employs TRBV5-8 and TRBJ1-4; D gene unclear. Germline CDR1 is SGHTS and CDR2 is YDEGEE. The CDR3 is 15 residues long. V lost 5 bases and J 1 base, leaving 12 bases between the germline ends. CDR3 sequence reads: CASSTGLLTNEKLFF. DNA of the CDR3: TGTGCCAGCAGTACCGGACTCTTAACTAATGAAAAACTGTTTTTT.

V and J are TRBV3-1 (or the pseudogene TRBV3-2) and TRBJ2-7, with a tentative D call TRBD2 (6 bases). CDR3 size: 13 residues. Germline CDR1 LGHDT, CDR2 YNNKEL (reference sequence). Trimming took off 1 base at V and 6 bases at J, with 10 bases between the two ends. CDR3 amino acids: CASSQVAGGEQYF. For the CDR3, the DNA is TGTGCCAGCAGCCAAGTCGCCGGGGGCGAGCAGTACTTC.

The chain links TRBV10-3 to TRBJ2-7; TRBD2 matches at 8 bases. Germline V gene sequence: CDR1 ENHRY, CDR2 SYGVKD. The ends lost 0 bases at V and 1 base at J; junction bases unmatched: 5. The CDR3 contains 16 residues. This CDR3 is CAISESRGANSYEQYF. The CDR3 region has the DNA TGTGCCATCAGTGAGTCGCGGGGGGCCAATTCCTACGAGCAGTACTTC.

The rearrangement joins TRBV24-1 to TRBJ1-2; TRBD1 matches at 9 bases. Germline V gene lookup returns CDR1 KGHDR and CDR2 SFDVKD. With V trimmed by 4 bases and J by 1 base, 3 bases remained unmatched. This CDR3 has 15 residues. CDR3 bases: TGTGCCACCAGTGAGGGACAGGGCGATAACTATGGCTACACCTTC. As protein: CATSEGQGDNYGYTF.

This clone was seen just once. CDR3 bases: TGTGCCACCAGTGATTTGTGGGAGACAGATACGCAGTATTTT. Amino acid sequence: CATSDLWETDTQYF. The chain carries TRBV24-1 and TRBJ2-3; D is perhaps TRBD2 (5 bases). CDR3 size: 14 residues. CDR1 is KGHDR, CDR2 SFDVKD, per germline. V was trimmed by 0 bases and J by 3 bases, leaving 6 bases between them.

The genes are TRBV7-9 and TRBJ2-7; weak D call: TRBD2 (6 bases). CDR1 is SEHNR and CDR2 is FQNEAQ in the germline V gene (reference sequence). V lost 0 bases and J 3 bases, leaving 9 bases between the germline ends. This CDR3 is 14 amino acids long. CDR3: CASSLAEGVYEQYF. CDR3 nucleotides: TGTGCCAGCAGCTTAGCGGAGGGCGTCTACGAGCAGTACTTC.

The V and J genes are TRBV4-3 and TRBJ1-2; 9 nucleotides agree with TRBD1. Trimming cost V 6 bases and J 4 bases; bases outside gene matches: 12. The CDR3 covers 16 residues. The germline V gene has CDR1 LGHNA and CDR2 YSLEER. The CDR3 DNA reads TGCGCCAGCAGACCAAGATCGGACAGGGGTTCCTATGGCTACACCTTC. Its translation: CASRPRSDRGSYGYTF.

The V and J genes are TRBV5-1 and TRBJ2-2; TRBD1 agrees at 8 bases. V lost 0 bases and J lost 6; bases outside the gene matches: 4. Germline V lookup: CDR1 SGHRS, CDR2 YFSETQ. The CDR3 has 15 amino acids. The CDR3 region is CASSLVRGLSGELFF. DNA of the CDR3: TGCGCCAGCAGCTTGGTCAGGGGGCTGTCCGGGGAGCTGTTTTTT. Supplemented by reference TRBV5-1 and TRBJ2-2, the full variable domain reads KAGVTQTPRYLIKTRGQQVTLSCSPISGHRSVSWYQQTPGQGLQFLFEYFSETQRNKGNFPGRFSGRQFSNSRSEMNVSTLELGDSALYLCASSLVRGLSGELFFGEGSRLTVL.

The chain is built from TRBV27 and TRBJ2-1; 9 bases are shared with TRBD1. V shed 2 bases and J 8 bases; nucleotides not matched to a gene: 13. This CDR3 comprises 17 residues. The V gene's germline CDR1 is MNHEY and CDR2 SMNVEV (reference sequence). The CDR3 spells CASSLSTSGTGKDEQFF. The CDR3 nucleotides read TGTGCCAGCAGTTTAAGCACATCGGGGACAGGGAAAGATGAGCAGTTCTTC.

This clone was picked up one time. The chain joins TRBV7-8 to TRBJ2-5; TRBD1 is a possible D gene (5 bases). The germline CDR1 and CDR2 sequences are SGHVS and FQNEAQ. V was cut by 7 bases and J by 7 bases, with 22 bases left in between. The CDR3 is 15 amino acids. As DNA, the CDR3 is TGTGCCAGCACCAGAGGTGGGGCCAAGGGCGGGACCCAGTACTTC. Amino acid sequence: CASTRGGAKGGTQYF.

The sample holds a few counts of this clone. J is TRBJ1-3 and V is TRBV19; a weak D match, TRBD1 (5 bases). With 5 bases removed from V and 3 bases from J, the gap between germline ends came to 11 bases. This CDR3 is built from 14 residues. Germline-derived CDR1 and CDR2 are LNHDA and SQIVND (reference sequence). In nucleotides, the CDR3 is TGTGCCAGTAGTTTCCAGGGTATTGGAAACACCATATATTTT. Translation: CASSFQGIGNTIYF.

The chain couples TRBV4-1 to TRBJ2-2; 7 positions match TRBD2. Per germline, CDR1 MGHRA and CDR2 YSYEKL. This CDR3 comprises 15 residues. V lost 2 bases, J lost 2 bases, and 2 bases stayed unmatched. This CDR3 reads CASSQLADNTGELFF. Here the CDR3 DNA reads TGCGCCAGCAGCCAACTAGCGGACAACACCGGGGAGCTGTTTTTT.

This sequence joins TRBV27 and TRBJ2-7; 8 bases agree with TRBD2. The trim removed 6 bases at V and 2 bases at J, leaving 3 bases unmatched. The germline V gene has CDR1 MNHEY and CDR2 SMNVEV (reference sequence). The CDR3 is made up of 13 amino acids. The CDR3 DNA sequence: TGTGCCAGCAGCCTTAGCGGGGCCTACGAGCAGTACTTC. Translation: CASSLSGAYEQYF.

V usage is TRBV7-2 and J usage is TRBJ1-1; TRBD1 matches 8 bases. The V segment lost 5 bases and the J segment 1 base; nucleotides outside the gene matches: 3. This CDR3 spans 14 amino acids. CDR1 and CDR2 (germline): SGHTA, FQGNSA. CDR3 sequence: CASSTGQGNTEAFF. CDR3 DNA: TGTGCCAGCAGCACTGGACAGGGGAACACTGAAGCTTTCTTT.

This clone appeared once. The chain links TRBV2 to TRBJ2-7; maybe TRBD1 (6 bases). CDR1 and CDR2 from the germline V gene are SNHLY and FYNNEI. Trimming shortened V by 4 bases and J by 7 bases, and 17 bases separated the two germline ends. CDR3 length: 14 residues. DNA of the CDR3: TGTGCCAGCAGTGCTGCAGGGGCGACCGAAGAGCAGTACTTC. Amino acid sequence: CASSAAGATEEQYF.

The gene calls are TRBV7-2 and TRBJ1-5; maybe TRBD1 (6 bases). The CDR3 covers 15 residues. The ends were cut back, 3 bases at V and 0 bases at J, with 9 bases in the middle. Germline V gene data show CDR1 as SGHTA and CDR2 as FQGNSA. CDR3: CASSLATGSNQPQHF. The CDR3 DNA is TGTGCCAGCAGCTTGGCGACAGGTAGCAATCAGCCCCAGCATTTT.

The CDR3 DNA is TGTGCCAGTAGTTATAGCGGGAGGGGCTACAATGAGCAGTTCTTC. It is translated as CASSYSGRGYNEQFF. The rearrangement uses TRBV19 and TRBJ2-1; TRBD2 matches 11 bases. This CDR3 region has 15 residues. CDR1 and CDR2 (germline): LNHDA, SQIVND (reference sequence). The ends lost 5 bases at V and 3 bases at J; junction bases unmatched: 3.

This clone was observed once. The chain is built from TRBV27 and TRBJ2-3, with D possibly being TRBD2 (6 bases). CDR1 and CDR2 (germline): MNHEY, SMNVEV (reference sequence). The CDR3 runs to 15 residues. The V and J ends lost 8 bases and 0 bases respectively, with 15 bases between them. The CDR3 here is CASAFSGGSTDTQYF. The CDR3 DNA reads TGTGCCAGCGCCTTTAGCGGAGGGAGCACAGATACGCAGTATTTT.

CDR3 loop: CACSGGNNQPQHF. The CDR3 coding sequence is TGTGCCTGTTCCGGGGGGAACAATCAGCCCCAGCATTTT. This chain joins TRBV30 and TRBJ1-5; maybe TRBD1 (5 bases). V dropped 6 bases and J dropped 3 bases, with 12 bases sitting between them. Per germline, CDR1 GTSNPN and CDR2 SVGIG (reference sequence). This CDR3 is built from 13 residues.

The CDR3 DNA reads TGTGCCAGCAGTTACAGGGGTGGCTCCTATAATTCACCCCTCCACTTT. Encoded protein: CASSYRGGSYNSPLHF. This chain links TRBV28 with TRBJ1-6; 7 bases are shared with TRBD1. The V and J ends lost 4 bases and 0 bases, in that order; junction bases with no gene match: 3. CDR1 and CDR2 from the germline V gene are MDHEN and SYDVKM. The CDR3 contains 16 residues.

The V gene is TRBV7-8, the J gene TRBJ1-3; D unresolved. The CDR3 sequence is 15 residues long. V lost 1 base, J lost 0 bases, and 7 bases lay in between. Germline CDR1 is SGHVS and CDR2 is FQNEAQ. CDR3 in DNA: TGTGCCAGCAGCTTAGGCGAACCCTCTGGAAACACCATATATTTT. Protein sequence: CASSLGEPSGNTIYF.

This chain uses TRBV19 with TRBJ1-1; D gene uncertain. Per germline, CDR1 LNHDA and CDR2 SQIVND (reference sequence). V gave up 8 bases and J gave up 4 bases, with 14 bases separating them. The CDR3 consists of 13 residues. The CDR3 DNA reads as TGTGCCAGTGGACTCGCGGGGTCCACTGAAGCTTTCTTT. Its protein is CASGLAGSTEAFF.